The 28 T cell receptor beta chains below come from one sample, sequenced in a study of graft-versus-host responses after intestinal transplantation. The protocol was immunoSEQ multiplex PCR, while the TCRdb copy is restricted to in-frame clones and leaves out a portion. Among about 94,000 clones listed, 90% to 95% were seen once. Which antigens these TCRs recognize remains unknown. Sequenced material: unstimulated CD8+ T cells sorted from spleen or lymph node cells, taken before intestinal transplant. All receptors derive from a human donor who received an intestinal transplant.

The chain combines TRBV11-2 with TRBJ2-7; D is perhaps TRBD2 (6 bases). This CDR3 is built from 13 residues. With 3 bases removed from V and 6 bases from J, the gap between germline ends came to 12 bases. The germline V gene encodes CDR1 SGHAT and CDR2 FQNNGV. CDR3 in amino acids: CASSFGGFSEQYF. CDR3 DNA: TGTGCCAGCAGCTTTGGGGGGTTTTCCGAGCAGTACTTC.

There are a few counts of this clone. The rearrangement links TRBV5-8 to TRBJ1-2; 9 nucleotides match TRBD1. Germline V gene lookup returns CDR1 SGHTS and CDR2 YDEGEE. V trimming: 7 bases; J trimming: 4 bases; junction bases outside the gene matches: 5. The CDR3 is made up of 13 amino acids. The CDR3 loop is CASGTGPSYGYTF. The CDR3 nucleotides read TGTGCCAGCGGGACAGGGCCTTCCTATGGCTACACCTTC.

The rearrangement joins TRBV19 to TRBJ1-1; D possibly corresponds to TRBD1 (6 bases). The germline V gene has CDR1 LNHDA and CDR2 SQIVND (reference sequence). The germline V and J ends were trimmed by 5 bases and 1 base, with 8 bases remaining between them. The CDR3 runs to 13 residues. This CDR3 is CASSWGPNTEAFF. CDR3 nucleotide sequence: TGTGCCAGTAGTTGGGGGCCGAACACTGAAGCTTTCTTT.

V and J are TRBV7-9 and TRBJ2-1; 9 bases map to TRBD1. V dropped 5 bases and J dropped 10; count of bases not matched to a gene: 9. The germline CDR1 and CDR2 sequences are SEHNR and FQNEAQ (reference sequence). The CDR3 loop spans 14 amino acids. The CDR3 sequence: CASSLRDRVGEQFF. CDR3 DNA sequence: TGTGCCAGCAGCCTCCGGGACAGGGTAGGCGAGCAGTTCTTC.

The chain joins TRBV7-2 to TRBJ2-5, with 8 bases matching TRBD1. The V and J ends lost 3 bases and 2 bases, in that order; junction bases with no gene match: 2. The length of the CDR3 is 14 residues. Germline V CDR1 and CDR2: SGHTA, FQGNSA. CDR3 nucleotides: TGTGCCAGCAGCTTTACAGGGGGGCAAGAGACCCAGTACTTC. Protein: CASSFTGGQETQYF. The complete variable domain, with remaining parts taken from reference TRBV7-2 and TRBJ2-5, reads GAGVSQSPSNKVTEKGKDVELRCDPISGHTALYWYRQSLGQGLEFLIYFQGNSAPDKSGLPSDRFSAERTGGSVSTLTIQRTQQEDSAVYLCASSFTGGQETQYFGPGTRLLVL.

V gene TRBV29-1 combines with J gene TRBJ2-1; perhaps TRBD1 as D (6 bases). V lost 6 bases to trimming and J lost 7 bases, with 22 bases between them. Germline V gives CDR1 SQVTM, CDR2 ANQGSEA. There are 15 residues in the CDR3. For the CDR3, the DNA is TGCAGCGTCTCTCTTCAGGGGTCCTCCGGTAATGAGCAGTTCTTC. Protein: CSVSLQGSSGNEQFF.

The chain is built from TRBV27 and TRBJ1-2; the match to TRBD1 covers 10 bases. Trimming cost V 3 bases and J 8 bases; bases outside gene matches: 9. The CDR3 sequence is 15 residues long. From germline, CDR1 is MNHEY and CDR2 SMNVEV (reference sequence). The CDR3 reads CASSFSGTGVGGYTF. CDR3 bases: TGTGCCAGCAGTTTCTCCGGGACAGGGGTAGGAGGCTACACCTTC.

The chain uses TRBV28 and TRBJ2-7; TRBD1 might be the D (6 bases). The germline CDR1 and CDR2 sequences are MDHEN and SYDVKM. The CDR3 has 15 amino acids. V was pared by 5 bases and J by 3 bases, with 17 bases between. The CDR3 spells CASSPGTPTLYEQYF. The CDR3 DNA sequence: TGTGCCAGCAGTCCCGGGACACCAACCCTCTACGAGCAGTACTTC.

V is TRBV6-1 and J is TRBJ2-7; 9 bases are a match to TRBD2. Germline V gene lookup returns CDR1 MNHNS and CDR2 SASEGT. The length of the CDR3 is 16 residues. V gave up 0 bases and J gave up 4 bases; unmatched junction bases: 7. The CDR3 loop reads CASSEATAGGPYEQYF. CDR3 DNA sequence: TGTGCCAGCAGTGAAGCTACAGCGGGGGGCCCATACGAGCAGTACTTC.

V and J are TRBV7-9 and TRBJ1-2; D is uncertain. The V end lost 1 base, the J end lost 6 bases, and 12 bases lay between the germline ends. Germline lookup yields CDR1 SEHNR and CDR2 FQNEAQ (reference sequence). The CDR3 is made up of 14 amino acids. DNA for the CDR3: TGTGCCAGCAGCTTAGTGGAGACTGCGGATGGCTACACCTTC. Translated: CASSLVETADGYTF.

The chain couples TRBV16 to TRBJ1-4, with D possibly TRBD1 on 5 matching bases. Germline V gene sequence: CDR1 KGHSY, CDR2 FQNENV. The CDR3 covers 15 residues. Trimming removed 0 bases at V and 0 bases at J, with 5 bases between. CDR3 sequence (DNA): TGTGCCAGCAGCCAATCAGGGGCAACTAATGAAAAACTGTTTTTT. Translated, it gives CASSQSGATNEKLFF.

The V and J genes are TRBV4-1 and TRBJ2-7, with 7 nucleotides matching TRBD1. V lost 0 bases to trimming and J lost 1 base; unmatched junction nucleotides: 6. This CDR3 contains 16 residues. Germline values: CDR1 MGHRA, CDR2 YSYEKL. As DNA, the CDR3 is TGCGCCAGCAGCCAAGACAAAACCAGGGGGTCCTACGAGCAGTACTTC. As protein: CASSQDKTRGSYEQYF.

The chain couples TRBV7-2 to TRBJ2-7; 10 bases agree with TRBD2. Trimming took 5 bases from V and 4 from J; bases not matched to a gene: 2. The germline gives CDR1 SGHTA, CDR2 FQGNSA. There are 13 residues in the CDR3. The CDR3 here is CASSISGGYEQYF. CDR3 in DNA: TGTGCCAGCAGCATTAGCGGGGGGTACGAGCAGTACTTC.

CDR3 DNA sequence: TGTGCCAGCAGCCCCGGGACACAGGAAACCCAGTACTTC. Amino acids: CASSPGTQETQYF. The chain employs TRBV6-5 and TRBJ2-5, with D maybe TRBD1 (6 bases). The CDR3 covers 13 residues. The germline CDR1 and CDR2 sequences are MNHEY and SVGAGI. The V gene lost 6 bases and the J gene lost 8 bases, with 16 bases spanning the gap.

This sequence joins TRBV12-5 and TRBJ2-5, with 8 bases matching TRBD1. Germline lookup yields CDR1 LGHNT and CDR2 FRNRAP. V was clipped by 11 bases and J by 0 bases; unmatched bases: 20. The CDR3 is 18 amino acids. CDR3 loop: CAGGRGQKTGDYQETQYF. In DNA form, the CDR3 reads TGTGCTGGAGGGAGAGGCCAGAAGACAGGGGATTACCAAGAGACCCAGTACTTC.

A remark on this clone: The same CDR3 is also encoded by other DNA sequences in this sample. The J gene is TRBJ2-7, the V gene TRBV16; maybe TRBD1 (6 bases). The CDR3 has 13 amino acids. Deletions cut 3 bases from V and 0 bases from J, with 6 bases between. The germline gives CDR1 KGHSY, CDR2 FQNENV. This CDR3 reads CASSQGASYEQYF. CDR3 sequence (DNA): TGTGCCAGCAGCCAGGGGGCCTCCTACGAGCAGTACTTC.

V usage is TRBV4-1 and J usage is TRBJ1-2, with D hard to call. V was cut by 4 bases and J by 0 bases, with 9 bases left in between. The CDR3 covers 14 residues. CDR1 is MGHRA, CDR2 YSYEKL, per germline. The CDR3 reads CASSLRGPNYGYTF. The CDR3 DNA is TGCGCCAGCAGCCTTCGCGGGCCTAACTATGGCTACACCTTC.

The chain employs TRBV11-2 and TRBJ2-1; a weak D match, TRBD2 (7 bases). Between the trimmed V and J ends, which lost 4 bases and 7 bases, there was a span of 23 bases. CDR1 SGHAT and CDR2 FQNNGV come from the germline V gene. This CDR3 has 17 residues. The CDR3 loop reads CASSSDNLGGPSNEQFF. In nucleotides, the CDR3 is TGTGCCAGCAGCTCCGACAATTTGGGGGGGCCCTCGAATGAGCAGTTCTTC. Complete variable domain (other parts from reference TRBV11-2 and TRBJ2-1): EAGVAQSPRYKIIEKRQSVAFWCNPISGHATLYWYQQILGQGPKLLIQFQNNGVVDDSQLPKDRFSAERLKGVDSTLKIQPAKLEDSAVYLCASSSDNLGGPSNEQFFGPGTRLTVL.

CDR3 DNA sequence: TGTGCAGCGCGACCAACAACTAATGAAAAACTGTTTTTT. Amino acids: CAARPTTNEKLFF. This chain connects TRBV19 to TRBJ1-4, with unresolved D. CDR1 is LNHDA and CDR2 is SQIVND in the germline V gene (reference sequence). The CDR3 spans 13 residues.

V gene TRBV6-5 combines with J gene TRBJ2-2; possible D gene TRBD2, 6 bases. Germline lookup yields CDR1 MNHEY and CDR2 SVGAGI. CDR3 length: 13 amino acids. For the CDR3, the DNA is TGTTGCACCCATTCGGAGGGCACCGGGGAGCTGTTTTTT. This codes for CCTHSEGTGELFF.

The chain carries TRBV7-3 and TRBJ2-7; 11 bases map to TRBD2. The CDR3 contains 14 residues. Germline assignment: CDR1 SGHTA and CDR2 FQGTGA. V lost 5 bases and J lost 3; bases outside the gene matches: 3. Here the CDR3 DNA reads TGTGCCAGCAGCCCTACTAGCGGGAGCTACGAGCAGTACTTC. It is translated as CASSPTSGSYEQYF. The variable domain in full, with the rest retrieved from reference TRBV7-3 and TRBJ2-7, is GAGVSQTPSNKVTEKGKYVELRCDPISGHTALYWYRQSLGQGPEFLIYFQGTGAADDSGLPNDRFFAVRPEGSVSTLKIQRTERGDSAVYLCASSPTSGSYEQYFGPGTRLTVT.

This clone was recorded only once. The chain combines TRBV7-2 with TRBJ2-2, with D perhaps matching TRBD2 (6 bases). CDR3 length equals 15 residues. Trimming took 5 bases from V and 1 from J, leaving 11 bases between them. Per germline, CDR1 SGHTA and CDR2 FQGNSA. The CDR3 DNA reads TGTGCCAGCAGCCTCCGGGACTGGAACACCGGGGAGCTGTTTTTT. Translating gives CASSLRDWNTGELFF.

Here the CDR3 reads CASSFSPDMNTEAFF. DNA of the CDR3: TGTGCCAGCAGTTTCTCGCCGGACATGAACACTGAAGCTTTCTTT. The chain carries TRBV27 and TRBJ1-1; TRBD1 is a possible D gene (5 bases). CDR1 is MNHEY, CDR2 SMNVEV, per germline (reference sequence). V lost 3 bases and J lost 0, with 11 bases in between. The CDR3 extends over 15 amino acids.

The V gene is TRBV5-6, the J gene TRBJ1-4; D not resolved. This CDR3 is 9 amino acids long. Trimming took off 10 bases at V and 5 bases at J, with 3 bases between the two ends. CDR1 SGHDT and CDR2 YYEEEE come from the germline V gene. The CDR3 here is CALNEKLFF. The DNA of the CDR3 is TGTGCCCTAAATGAAAAACTGTTTTTT. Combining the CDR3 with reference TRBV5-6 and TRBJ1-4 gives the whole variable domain DAGVTQSPTHLIKTRGQQVTLRCSPKSGHDTVSWYQQALGQGPQFIFQYYEEEERQRGNFPDRFSGHQFPNYSSELNVNALLLGDSALYLCALNEKLFFGSGTQLSVL.

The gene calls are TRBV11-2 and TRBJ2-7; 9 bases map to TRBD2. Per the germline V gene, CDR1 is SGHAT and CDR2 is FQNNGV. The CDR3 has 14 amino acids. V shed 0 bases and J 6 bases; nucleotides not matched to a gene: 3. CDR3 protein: CASSLEIAGVEQYF. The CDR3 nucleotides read TGTGCCAGCAGCTTAGAGATAGCGGGAGTCGAGCAGTACTTC.

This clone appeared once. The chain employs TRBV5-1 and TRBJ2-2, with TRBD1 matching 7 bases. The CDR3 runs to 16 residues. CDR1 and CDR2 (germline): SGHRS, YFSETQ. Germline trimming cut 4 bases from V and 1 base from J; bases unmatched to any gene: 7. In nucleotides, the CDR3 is TGCGCCAGCAGCCACAACAGGGGTCAGAACACCGGGGAGCTGTTTTTT. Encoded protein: CASSHNRGQNTGELFF.

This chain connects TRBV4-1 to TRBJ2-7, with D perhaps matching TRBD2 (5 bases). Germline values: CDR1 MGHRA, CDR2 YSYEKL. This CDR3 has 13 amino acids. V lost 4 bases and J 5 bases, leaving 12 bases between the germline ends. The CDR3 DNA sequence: TGCGCCAGCAGCCGGGGAGTTTATCACGAGCAGTACTTC. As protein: CASSRGVYHEQYF.

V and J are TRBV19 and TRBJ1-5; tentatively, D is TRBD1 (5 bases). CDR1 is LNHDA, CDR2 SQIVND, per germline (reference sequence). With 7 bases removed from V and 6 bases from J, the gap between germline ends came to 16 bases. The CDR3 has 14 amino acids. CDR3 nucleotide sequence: TGTGCCAGTACCCGGACATCGGTGGGTCAGCCCCAGCATTTT. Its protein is CASTRTSVGQPQHF.